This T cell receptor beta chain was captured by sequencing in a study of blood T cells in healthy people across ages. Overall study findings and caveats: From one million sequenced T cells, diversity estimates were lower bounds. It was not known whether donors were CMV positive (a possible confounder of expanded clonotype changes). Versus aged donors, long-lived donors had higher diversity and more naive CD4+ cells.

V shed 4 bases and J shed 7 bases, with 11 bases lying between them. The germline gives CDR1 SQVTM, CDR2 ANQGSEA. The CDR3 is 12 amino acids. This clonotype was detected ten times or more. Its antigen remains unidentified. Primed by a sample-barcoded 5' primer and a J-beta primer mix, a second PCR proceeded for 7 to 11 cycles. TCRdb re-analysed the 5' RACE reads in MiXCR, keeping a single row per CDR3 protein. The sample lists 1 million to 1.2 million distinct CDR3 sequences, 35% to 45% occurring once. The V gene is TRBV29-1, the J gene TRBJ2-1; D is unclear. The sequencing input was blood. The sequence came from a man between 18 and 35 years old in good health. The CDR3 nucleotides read TGCAGCGTTGTGGGTGATTGGAATGAGCAGTTCTTC. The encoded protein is CSVVGDWNEQFF.